This T cell receptor (beta chain) comes out of a study of blood T cell repertoires in COVID-19. Study details: The samples span acute and convalescent COVID-19 from the United States, Italy and Spain.

Authors' processing steps: Estimated nucleated cell counts came from reference gene primer amplification. Clones were read by immunoSEQ multiplex PCR, and TCRdb kept only the in-frame ones, dropping some. The V and J calls and clone size come from that table; D and trimming were worked out from the DNA. Of 30,000 to 50,000 clones detected, approximately 90% appear once; the ten largest clones hold less than 20%. This receptor was taken from a woman under 40 in a cohort sampled during active COVID-19. The sample was peripheral blood.

The CDR3 region is CASSFPGGGKETQYF. The CDR3 DNA reads as TGTGCCAGCAGCTTTCCCGGCGGGGGAAAAGAGACCCAGTACTTC. The rearrangement joins TRBV7-2 to TRBJ2-5; 7 bases match TRBD2. From germline, CDR1 is SGHTA and CDR2 FQGNSA. Trimming removed 3 bases from V and 3 bases from J; junction bases left unmatched: 7. CDR3 length: 15 residues.